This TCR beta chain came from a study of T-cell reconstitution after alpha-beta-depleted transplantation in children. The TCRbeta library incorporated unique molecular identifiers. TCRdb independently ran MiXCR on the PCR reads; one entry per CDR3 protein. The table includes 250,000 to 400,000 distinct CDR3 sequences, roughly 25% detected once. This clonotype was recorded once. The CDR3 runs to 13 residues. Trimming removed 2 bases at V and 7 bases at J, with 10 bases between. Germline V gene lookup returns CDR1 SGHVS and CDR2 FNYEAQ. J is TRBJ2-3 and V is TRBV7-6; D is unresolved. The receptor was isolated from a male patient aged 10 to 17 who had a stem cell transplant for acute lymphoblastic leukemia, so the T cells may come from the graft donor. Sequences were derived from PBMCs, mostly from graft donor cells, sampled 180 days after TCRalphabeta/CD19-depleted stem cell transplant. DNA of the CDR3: TGTGCCAGCAGCTTACAGAGTCCCCATACGCAGTATTTT. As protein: CASSLQSPHTQYF.